This T cell receptor beta chain was found in a study of cytomegalovirus exposure and HLA in healthy donors. Study-wide context: The same platform was used for the 120 validation repertoires and the 500 to 700 first-cohort repertoires, a later analysis reported.

For this clone: Its antigen is still unknown.

The donors were in the roughly 120-subject validation cohort; that cohort was separate from the roughly 700-subject first cohort. Study-level findings and limits: Associated with cytomegalovirus, according to the listing, were about 160 TCR beta chains. Whilst most TCR sequences proved rare, a subset of public TCRs occurred across many donors.

After removal of 5 bases from V and 1 base from J, the junction contained 12 bases not matched to a gene. The germline CDR1 and CDR2 sequences are LNHDA and SQIVND (reference sequence). This CDR3 has 17 amino acids. Generated by immunoSEQ multiplex PCR, the TCRdb table keeps only in-frame clones and is missing some. The sample includes more than 140,000 clones, 85% to 90% of them seen just once. Sequenced material: PBMCs. This sequence joins TRBV19 and TRBJ2-7; 9 bases agree with TRBD1. The sequence derives from a woman aged 18-30 years in good health and CMV-seropositive. CDR3 sequence reads: CASSLRSGDRASYEQYF. For the CDR3, the DNA is TGTGCCAGTAGTCTAAGGTCCGGGGACAGGGCTTCCTACGAGCAGTACTTC.